These 5 T cell receptor beta chains came from one sample sequenced in a study of CD8 T cells in ankylosing spondylitis. The study, taken as a whole, reports: Blood of patients with ankylosing spondylitis appeared to be characterized by a TCR beta motif of several highly homologous variants.

A single record per CDR3 protein comes from TCRdb applying MiXCR to the 5' RACE reads. The sample lists fewer than 400,000 distinct CDR3 sequences, around 24% occurring once. No antigens are known for them. Sample: blood, either unsorted or a sorted T cell fraction (not recorded which). The source is a male donor with ankylosing spondylitis.

This clonotype was counted at least ten times. This chain connects TRBV2 to TRBJ2-7; possible D gene TRBD1, 5 bases. Germline CDR1 is SNHLY and CDR2 is FYNNEI. There are 15 residues in the CDR3. The V end lost 8 bases, the J end lost 0 bases, and 17 bases lay between the germline ends. For the CDR3, the DNA is TGTGCCAGCCTCCTGCAGGGATCCATCTCCTACGAGCAGTACTTC. Amino acid sequence: CASLLQGSISYEQYF.

The chain uses TRBV6-5 and TRBJ2-7; D is uncertain. CDR1 and CDR2 from the germline V gene are MNHEY and SVGAGI. Between the trimmed V and J ends, which lost 2 bases and 2 bases, there was a span of 13 bases. This CDR3 spans 15 amino acids. Here the CDR3 DNA reads TGTGCCAGCAGTTACCAAATCTCAGCTACCTACGAGCAGTACTTC. It translates to CASSYQISATYEQYF.

This clonotype came up many times. V usage is TRBV5-8 and J usage is TRBJ2-2; D not certain. The CDR3 is 17 residues long. Looked up from germline, CDR1 is SGHTS and CDR2 is YDEGEE. Trimming removed 0 bases at V and 5 bases at J, with 17 bases between. The CDR3 reads CASSLGMAGLTTGELFF. The CDR3 nucleotides read TGTGCCAGCAGCTTGGGGATGGCCGGGCTAACAACCGGGGAGCTGTTTTTT. Looking up the rest from reference TRBV5-8 and TRBJ2-2 gives the full variable domain: EAGVTQSPTHLIKTRGQQATLRCSPISGHTSVYWYQQALGLGLQFLLWYDEGEERNRGNFPPRFSGRQFPNYSSELNVNALELEDSALYLCASSLGMAGLTTGELFFGEGSRLTVL.

V and J are TRBV5-1 and TRBJ2-7, with 8 nucleotides matching TRBD1. Germline V gene data show CDR1 as SGHRS and CDR2 as YFSETQ. V gave up 2 bases and J gave up 0 bases; unmatched junction bases: 4. This CDR3 has 15 residues. The CDR3 sequence is CASSFLQGVSYEQYF. The CDR3 coding sequence is TGCGCCAGCAGCTTTTTACAGGGGGTCTCCTACGAGCAGTACTTC.

This clonotype was detected only a few times. The chain has TRBV29-1 and TRBJ1-1; D unclear. CDR1 is SQVTM and CDR2 is ANQGSEA in the germline V gene. V lost 6 bases and J 7 bases, leaving 12 bases between the germline ends. The CDR3 spans 11 residues. CDR3 residues: CSVKLGGEAFF. The CDR3 region has the DNA TGCAGCGTCAAACTGGGTGGTGAAGCTTTCTTT.